One sample yielded the 21 T cell receptor beta chains listed below, sequenced in a study of CD8 T cells in ankylosing spondylitis. TCRdb ran MiXCR on the 5' RACE reads and lists one entry per CDR3 protein. The sample has 350,000 or so distinct CDR3 sequences, 14% to 15% seen once; the top ten hold about 1%. Sequences were obtained from blood, either unsorted or a sorted T cell fraction (not recorded which). All receptors derive from a male donor with ankylosing spondylitis or in good health (not recorded which).

The sample holds a few counts of this clonotype. The chain is built from TRBV4-1 and TRBJ2-7; TRBD2 matches at 8 bases. V was pared by 1 base and J by 2 bases, with 7 bases of the junction left unmatched. The CDR3 is 16 residues long. Germline V gene lookup returns CDR1 MGHRA and CDR2 YSYEKL. CDR3 sequence reads: CASSQAATSVPYEQYF. The CDR3 DNA is TGCGCCAGCAGCCAAGCTGCGACTAGCGTACCCTACGAGCAGTACTTC.

The sample holds a few counts of this clonotype. The chain recombines TRBV12-3 or TRBV12-4 with TRBJ1-6, with D maybe TRBD1 (6 bases). The V end lost 5 bases, the J end lost 7 bases, and 15 bases lay between the germline ends. The CDR3 consists of 15 residues. This CDR3 is CASSHTRTENSPLHF. In DNA, the CDR3 is TGTGCCAGCAGTCACACCCGGACAGAGAATTCACCCCTCCACTTT.

This clonotype was recorded a few times. The V gene is TRBV7-2, the J gene TRBJ2-2; D is unclear. The V gene's germline CDR1 is SGHTA and CDR2 FQGNSA. V lost 1 base and J 4 bases, leaving 7 bases between the germline ends. There are 14 residues in the CDR3. Written as DNA, the CDR3 is TGTGCCAGCAGCTTAGAAAAGGCCACCGGGGAGCTGTTTTTT. It encodes CASSLEKATGELFF.

This clonotype has just a few counts. CDR3 nucleotide sequence: TGCGCCAGCAGCTCTTTTACCGGGGAGCTGTTTTTT. This translates into CASSSFTGELFF. This chain uses TRBV5-1 with TRBJ2-2; no reliable D call. In germline, CDR1 is SGHRS, CDR2 YFSETQ. Trimming took 3 bases from V and 5 from J, leaving 5 bases between them. The CDR3 sequence is 12 residues long.

V and J are TRBV4-2 and TRBJ2-3, with TRBD2 matching over 13 bases. Germline V gene data show CDR1 as LGHNA and CDR2 as YNFKEQ. Trimming took 5 bases from V and 7 from J; bases not matched to a gene: 9. The CDR3 totals 16 residues. CDR3 nucleotides: TGTGCCAGCAGCTCTCAACTAGCGGGGGGGCCGAATACGCAGTATTTT. Encoded protein: CASSSQLAGGPNTQYF.

This clonotype was seen a handful of times. The CDR3 is CAISPERGGVDTGELFF. The DNA for the CDR3 is TGTGCCATCAGTCCGGAACGGGGGGGCGTGGACACCGGGGAGCTGTTTTTT. This chain uses TRBV10-3 with TRBJ2-2; the match to TRBD2 covers 8 bases. CDR1 and CDR2 (germline): ENHRY, SYGVKD. J was trimmed by 3 bases and V by 5 bases; bases with no gene match: 11. The CDR3 is made up of 17 amino acids.

The V and J genes are TRBV5-1 and TRBJ2-5; D unclear. V was pared by 1 base and J by 5 bases, with 12 bases between. The CDR3 loop spans 14 amino acids. Germline CDR1 and CDR2: SGHRS and YFSETQ. The CDR3 reads CASSLQTSGETQYF. The CDR3 coding sequence is TGCGCCAGCAGCTTGCAAACCTCCGGGGAGACCCAGTACTTC.

This chain connects TRBV4-1 to TRBJ1-4; TRBD1 matches 10 bases. The CDR3 is made up of 15 amino acids. Germline V gene lookup returns CDR1 MGHRA and CDR2 YSYEKL. The V gene end was trimmed by 4 bases and the J gene end by 7 bases; junction bases not matched to a gene: 6. CDR3: CASSLPGTGAEKLFF. CDR3 DNA: TGCGCCAGCAGCCTCCCAGGGACAGGGGCTGAAAAACTGTTTTTT.

The V call is TRBV4-1, the J call TRBJ2-1; 9 bases match TRBD2. CDR3 length: 16 amino acids. With 4 bases clipped from V and 6 bases from J, the junction kept 10 bases outside the gene matches. The V gene's germline CDR1 is MGHRA and CDR2 YSYEKL. The CDR3 sequence is CASSPGGASGINEQFF. The CDR3 DNA is TGCGCCAGCAGCCCGGGGGGGGCTAGCGGGATCAATGAGCAGTTCTTC.

This chain links TRBV6-4 with TRBJ2-3, with TRBD1 matching 9 bases. The germline CDR1 and CDR2 sequences are MRHNA and SNTAGT. The trim removed 4 bases at V and 3 bases at J, leaving 8 bases unmatched. This CDR3 contains 16 residues. The chain's CDR3 is CASSAQPGQGTDTQYF. DNA of the CDR3: TGTGCCAGCAGTGCCCAACCGGGACAGGGTACAGATACGCAGTATTTT.

This clonotype was counted once. CDR3 nucleotides: TGTGCCAGCAGCGAACCTAGCGGGAGGGCCACTGAGACCCAGTACTTC. Its protein product is CASSEPSGRATETQYF. This chain links TRBV7-2 with TRBJ2-5; the match to TRBD2 covers 12 bases. In germline, CDR1 is SGHTA, CDR2 FQGNSA. The CDR3 consists of 16 residues. J lost 5 bases, V lost 5 bases, and 9 bases had no gene match.

This chain uses TRBV15 with TRBJ2-3, with 9 bases lining up with TRBD2. J gave up 7 bases and V 4 bases, and 15 bases lay outside the gene matches. Germline CDR1 LNHNV, CDR2 YYDKDF (reference sequence). CDR3 length: 17 amino acids. The CDR3 is CATSKPLAGPNLNTQYF. DNA for the CDR3: TGTGCCACCAGCAAGCCCCTAGCGGGACCTAACTTAAATACGCAGTATTTT.

This clonotype was observed at least ten times. The J gene is TRBJ1-2, the V gene TRBV5-1; perhaps TRBD1 as D (5 bases). The V gene's germline CDR1 is SGHRS and CDR2 YFSETQ. The CDR3 totals 12 residues. V lost 4 bases to trimming and J lost 7 bases, with 11 bases between them. CDR3 bases: TGCGCCAGCAGCCATGGGGCTGTTGGCTACACCTTC. Amino acid sequence: CASSHGAVGYTF.

This chain uses TRBV6-1 with TRBJ1-5, with D possibly TRBD1 on 6 matching bases. This CDR3 is 13 amino acids long. The germline gives CDR1 MNHNS, CDR2 SASEGT. V dropped 8 bases and J dropped 4 bases, with 12 bases sitting between them. The CDR3 region is CASQLTGNQPQHF. The CDR3 DNA is TGTGCCAGCCAACTAACAGGGAATCAGCCCCAGCATTTT.

The chain couples TRBV12-3 or TRBV12-4 to TRBJ2-3, with D perhaps matching TRBD1 or TRBD2 (6 bases each). V lost 3 bases to trimming and J lost 9 bases, with 13 bases between them. The CDR3 runs 13 residues. CDR3 nucleotides: TGTGCCAGCAGTTTTAGGGGGGCGGAAACGCAGTATTTT. Translation: CASSFRGAETQYF.

This clonotype was seen a few times. The V call is TRBV4-1, the J call TRBJ2-3; TRBD2 is a possible D gene (6 bases). CDR3 length: 12 amino acids. The V end was cut by 3 bases, the J end by 7 bases, with 8 bases between. CDR1 is MGHRA, CDR2 YSYEKL, per germline. CDR3: CASSQTSHTQYF. CDR3 sequence (DNA): TGCGCCAGCAGCCAGACTAGTCATACGCAGTATTTT.

The chain carries TRBV11-2 and TRBJ2-4; D is unresolved. In germline, CDR1 is SGHAT, CDR2 FQNNGV. The CDR3 contains 14 residues. Trimming stripped 1 base from V and 7 bases from J, with 11 bases between. DNA of the CDR3: TGTGCCAGCAGCTTAGGCAACAGACCTAACATTCAGTACTTC. This codes for CASSLGNRPNIQYF.

This clonotype was detected many times. The chain carries TRBV2 and TRBJ2-5, with D possibly being TRBD1 (5 bases). CDR1 is SNHLY and CDR2 is FYNNEI in the germline V gene. This CDR3 is 12 amino acids long. The ends were cut back, 6 bases at V and 2 bases at J, with 7 bases in the middle. This chain's CDR3 is CASSQGQETQYF. CDR3 DNA: TGTGCCAGCAGCCAGGGACAAGAGACCCAGTACTTC.

V usage is TRBV7-9 and J usage is TRBJ2-7, with D unclear. The CDR3 totals 12 residues. V shed 5 bases and J shed 7 bases, with 12 bases lying between them. Germline loops: CDR1 SEHNR, CDR2 FQNEAQ (reference sequence). The CDR3: CASSPGPLEQYF. Here the CDR3 DNA reads TGTGCCAGCAGCCCCGGTCCCCTAGAGCAGTACTTC.

At least ten counts were recorded for this clonotype. The V and J genes are TRBV12-3 or TRBV12-4 and TRBJ2-1; 12 bases are a match to TRBD2. V lost 6 bases to trimming and J lost 1 base; unmatched junction nucleotides: 4. This CDR3 is built from 16 residues. As DNA, the CDR3 is TGTGCCAGCAGCCTAACTAGCGGGGGGTCCTACAATGAGCAGTTCTTC. Residues: CASSLTSGGSYNEQFF.

This clonotype was detected a few times. V and J are TRBV5-6 and TRBJ1-6, with D unclear. The CDR3 length is 15 residues. V was trimmed by 4 bases and J by 9 bases, leaving 17 bases between them. Germline V gives CDR1 SGHDT, CDR2 YYEEEE. The CDR3 reads CASSASGRPGSPLHF. CDR3 nucleotide sequence: TGTGCCAGCAGCGCGTCCGGACGGCCGGGTTCACCCCTCCACTTT.